This T cell receptor beta chain was sequenced for a study of T cells expressing NK-cell markers. Background on the study: In sorted CD3+CD56+NKG2C+, CD3+CD56+NKG2C- and CD3+CD56-NKG2C+ T cells, TCR beta repertoires were obtained. HCMV seropositivity characterized most of the eight sequenced donors, and seronegativity one. Study findings and constraints: Also leading the CD3+CD56-NKG2C+ fraction in a few donors were these clonotypes.

TCRdb re-called the 5' RACE reads and shows each CDR3 protein once, DNA omitted. The ten top clones account for roughly 5.2%, within a sample of about 380,000 distinct CDR3 sequences. A remark on this clonotype: Its antigen is undetermined.

The sample comprised blood T cells: a sorted CD56 or NKG2C T cell subset, CD4+ or CD8+ T cells, or bulk PBMC T cells (not recorded which). This sequence originates from a man aged 18 to 69 in good health.

CDR3 protein: CASSFRVERGGTQYF. V usage is TRBV7-8 and J usage is TRBJ2-5; the TCRdb D gene call, TRBD2, has no DNA to confirm it. The germline CDR1 and CDR2 sequences are SGHVS and FQNEAQ. The CDR3 spans 15 residues.